These 29 T cell receptor beta chains came from one sample sequenced in a study of regulatory T cells in long-lasting Graves disease. Construction of TCR beta libraries relied on iRepertoire HTBI primers and on Arm-PCR targeting CDR3 regions. TCRdb reprocessed the multiplex PCR reads via MiXCR and lists one record per CDR3 protein. The data show fewer than 650,000 distinct CDR3 sequences, roughly 15% seen once. Time point defined: newly diagnosed GD, antithyroid drugs for less than 3 months. Scientists built the TCR library using RNA that was extracted from PBMCs. This sample also belongs to another study, concerning T cells in Graves' hyperthyroidism and ophthalmopathy.

The sample was peripheral blood mononuclear cells (PBMCs), taken at new diagnosis, from a patient treated with antithyroid drugs. The source is a young man with Graves disease.

The rearrangement joins TRBV18 to TRBJ1-5; maybe TRBD1 (5 bases). CDR3 length: 17 amino acids. Trimming left V 3 bases short and J 4 bases short, with 19 bases between. Germline CDR1 reads KGHSH; CDR2 reads LQKENI. Written as DNA, the CDR3 is TGTGCCAGCTCACCGGGGACCGGGACGTGGTTGAATCAGCCCCAGCATTTT. Amino acid sequence: CASSPGTGTWLNQPQHF.

The chain joins TRBV30 to TRBJ2-1; 9 bases map to TRBD2. V lost 0 bases to trimming and J lost 8 bases; unmatched junction nucleotides: 14. This CDR3 has 17 residues. In germline, CDR1 is GTSNPN, CDR2 SVGIG (reference sequence). In DNA, the CDR3 is TGTGCCTGGAGTGTAGTTGTTGGCGGGAGGGCCTCTGATGAGCAGTTCTTC. Translated, it gives CAWSVVVGGRASDEQFF.

The rearrangement joins TRBV20-1 to TRBJ1-2; 12 nucleotides agree with TRBD1. V was clipped by 4 bases and J by 6 bases; unmatched bases: 3. CDR1 is DFQATT, CDR2 SNEGSKA, per germline (reference sequence). The CDR3 has 13 residues. DNA for the CDR3: TGCAGTGCTACCCGGGACAGGGGGCATGGCTACACCTTC. Translation gives CSATRDRGHGYTF.

The CDR3 bases are TGCAGCGTTCCCCAACGGGGCCGACAGGACGGGACCGGGGAGCTGTTTTTT. It codes for CSVPQRGRQDGTGELFF. The chain combines TRBV29-1 with TRBJ2-2; tentatively, D is TRBD1 (6 bases). The CDR3 is made up of 17 amino acids. Germline-derived CDR1 and CDR2 are SQVTM and ANQGSEA. The V gene lost 5 bases and the J gene lost 5 bases, with 24 bases spanning the gap.

Many counts were recorded for this clonotype. This chain links TRBV20-1 with TRBJ2-5, with D maybe TRBD1 (6 bases). This CDR3 has 14 residues. Trimming left V 4 bases short and J 5 bases short, with 17 bases between. Germline CDR1 is DFQATT and CDR2 is SNEGSKA (reference sequence). The CDR3: CSATYRERRETQYF. The CDR3 DNA reads as TGCAGTGCTACTTACAGGGAAAGAAGGGAGACCCAGTACTTC.

This clonotype was observed many times. CDR3 DNA sequence: TGTGCCAGCCACAGTTTACGAGGGCAGGCAGATACGCAGTATTTT. Translation: CASHSLRGQADTQYF. The V call is TRBV28, the J call TRBJ2-3; D possibly corresponds to TRBD2 (5 bases). The CDR3 is 15 amino acids. Germline values: CDR1 MDHEN, CDR2 SYDVKM. Deletions cut 8 bases from V and 4 bases from J, with 19 bases between.

The chain links TRBV7-9 to TRBJ2-2; 7 nucleotides agree with TRBD2. The CDR3 is made up of 14 amino acids. The germline V gene encodes CDR1 SEHNR and CDR2 FQNEAQ (reference sequence). Trimming at V came to 5 bases and at J to 6 bases, leaving 6 bases not matched to a gene. CDR3 sequence reads: CASSLSGLAGELFF. CDR3 coding DNA: TGTGCCAGCAGCCTTAGCGGGTTGGCCGGGGAGCTGTTTTTT.

The rearrangement links TRBV7-3 to TRBJ2-5; 7 nucleotides agree with TRBD2. CDR3 length: 15 amino acids. The germline V gene encodes CDR1 SGHTA and CDR2 FQGTGA. The V gene end was trimmed by 1 base and the J gene end by 3 bases; junction bases not matched to a gene: 5. The CDR3 nucleotides read TGTGCCAGCAGCTTAATGTCTAGCGGTAAAGAGACCCAGTACTTC. It is translated as CASSLMSSGKETQYF.

The V call is TRBV7-9, the J call TRBJ2-7; D not resolved. Looked up from germline, CDR1 is SEHNR and CDR2 is FQNEAQ (reference sequence). The CDR3 runs to 14 residues. Trimming pared 5 bases from V and 0 bases from J, leaving 11 bases between. CDR3 sequence reads: CASSHDQSSYEQYF. DNA of the CDR3: TGTGCCAGCAGCCATGATCAGAGCTCCTACGAGCAGTACTTC.

The chain employs TRBV2 and TRBJ2-2, with D perhaps TRBD1 (6 bases). The CDR3 is 16 residues long. Looked up from germline, CDR1 is SNHLY and CDR2 is FYNNEI. Trimming left V 6 bases short and J 2 bases short, with 16 bases between. This CDR3 is CASSKDGGRNTGELFF. The CDR3 bases are TGTGCCAGCAGCAAAGATGGGGGCAGAAACACCGGGGAGCTGTTTTTT.

This clonotype was observed a few times. The chain uses TRBV10-2 and TRBJ2-7, with 8 bases fitting TRBD2. Trimming took 2 bases from V and 6 from J; bases not matched to a gene: 6. This CDR3 is built from 14 residues. Germline V lookup: CDR1 WSHSY, CDR2 SAAADI. CDR3 sequence: CASSEHGRAFEQYF. CDR3 nucleotide sequence: TGCGCCAGCAGTGAGCACGGGAGGGCCTTCGAGCAGTACTTC.

This clonotype has only a few counts. A junction boundary mismatches the germline segment, possibly from a read error. The V and J genes are TRBV11-2 and TRBJ1-1; no clear D. CDR1 and CDR2 (germline): SGHAT, FQNNGV. The CDR3 sequence is 16 residues long. The CDR3 spells CASSQREALEGPEAFF. The CDR3 DNA sequence: TGCGCCAGCAGCCAAAGGGAGGCCCTTGAGGGTCCTGAAGCTTTCTTT. The full variable domain, in which reference TRBV11-2 and TRBJ1-1 provide the parts outside the CDR3, is EAGVAQSPRYKIIEKRQSVAFWCNPISGHATLYWYQQILGQGPKLLIQFQNNGVVDDSQLPKDRFSAERLKGVDSTLKIQPAKLEDSAVYLCASSQREALEGPEAFFGQGTRLTVV.

The chain joins TRBV2 to TRBJ2-3, with 7 bases identical to TRBD2. V lost 3 bases to trimming and J lost 1 base; unmatched junction nucleotides: 10. The CDR3 spans 17 residues. From germline, CDR1 is SNHLY and CDR2 FYNNEI. The CDR3 DNA sequence: TGTGCCAGCAGTGATAAATGGCTAGCGGTTTGCACAGATACGCAGTATTTT. Protein product: CASSDKWLAVCTDTQYF.

The chain employs TRBV28 and TRBJ2-2; D may match TRBD1 or TRBD2 (6 bases each). Trimming cost V 3 bases and J 4 bases, with 21 bases left between them. Germline V gene sequence: CDR1 MDHEN, CDR2 SYDVKM. The length of the CDR3 is 18 residues. The CDR3 protein is CASSLESGRDTFTGELFF. CDR3 nucleotide sequence: TGTGCCAGCAGTTTGGAGTCGGGGCGGGACACCTTCACCGGGGAGCTGTTTTTT.

This clonotype showed up many times. This sequence joins TRBV3-1 and TRBJ2-7, with D uncertain. Germline lookup yields CDR1 LGHDT and CDR2 YNNKEL (reference sequence). This CDR3 is built from 13 residues. The ends were cut back, 0 bases at V and 4 bases at J, with 7 bases in the middle. The CDR3 nucleotides read TGTGCCAGCAGCCAAGATTGGGTGTACGAGCAGTACTTC. Protein sequence: CASSQDWVYEQYF.

This chain joins TRBV10-1 and TRBJ2-7; TRBD2 aligns across 8 bases. V dropped 8 bases and J dropped 2; count of bases not matched to a gene: 5. The germline CDR1 and CDR2 sequences are WNHNN and SYGVQD (reference sequence). The CDR3 runs 13 residues. The CDR3 sequence is CASPGTRTYEQYF. The CDR3 region has the DNA TGCGCCAGCCCTGGGACTAGAACCTACGAGCAGTACTTC.

The chain carries TRBV5-1 and TRBJ2-2, with no clear D. With 5 bases removed from V and 1 base from J, the gap between germline ends came to 6 bases. The germline V gene has CDR1 SGHRS and CDR2 YFSETQ. The CDR3 runs 13 residues. CDR3 DNA: TGCGCCAGCAGTACGGGGAACACCGGGGAGCTGTTTTTT. Translation: CASSTGNTGELFF.

This clonotype was detected only a few times. The V gene is TRBV4-1, the J gene TRBJ1-5, with D perhaps matching TRBD1 (6 bases). The CDR3 is 16 amino acids. The V gene's germline CDR1 is MGHRA and CDR2 YSYEKL. V was shortened by 1 base and J by 3 bases, with 13 bases between the two germline ends. The CDR3 here is CASSQASSGDNQPQHF. The DNA of the CDR3 is TGCGCCAGCAGCCAAGCGAGTTCAGGGGACAATCAGCCCCAGCATTTT.

In its sample, this clonotype was seen many times. The chain links TRBV12-3 or TRBV12-4 to TRBJ1-1; D unclear. V lost 4 bases, J lost 5 bases, and 14 bases lay in between. The CDR3 extends over 14 amino acids. The CDR3 coding sequence is TGTGCCAGCAGTTCCCAGAGGGTGAGAACTGAAGCTTTCTTT. Its translation: CASSSQRVRTEAFF.

This clonotype was observed many times. The chain couples TRBV29-1 to TRBJ2-7; D is perhaps TRBD2 (7 bases). This CDR3 region has 14 residues. Trimming pared 3 bases from V and 3 bases from J, leaving 15 bases between. Germline V CDR1 and CDR2: SQVTM, ANQGSEA. CDR3 bases: TGCAGCGTTGAGACAAGGGGGGGTGGCTACGAGCAGTACTTC. The encoded protein is CSVETRGGGYEQYF.

Many counts were recorded for this clonotype. CDR3 nucleotides: TGTGCCAGCAGTTTACACCGGGGAGGTCAGCCCCAGCATTTT. Translation: CASSLHRGGQPQHF. This chain links TRBV28 with TRBJ1-5, with unresolved D. Trimming pared 2 bases from V and 6 bases from J, leaving 11 bases between. Per the germline V gene, CDR1 is MDHEN and CDR2 is SYDVKM. This CDR3 region has 14 residues. Using reference TRBV28 and TRBJ1-5 for the parts outside the CDR3, the full variable domain is DVKVTQSSRYLVKRTGEKVFLECVQDMDHENMFWYRQDPGLGLRLIYFSYDVKMKEKGDIPEGYSVSREKKERFSLILESASTNQTSMYLCASSLHRGGQPQHFGDGTRLSIL.

The V and J genes are TRBV7-2 and TRBJ2-5; TRBD2 is a possible D gene (7 bases). V was trimmed by 2 bases and J by 5 bases, leaving 18 bases between them. The CDR3 is 16 amino acids. The germline V gene encodes CDR1 SGHTA and CDR2 FQGNSA. The CDR3 reads CASSLPVGGPEETQYF. The CDR3 nucleotides read TGTGCCAGCAGCTTACCTGTGGGGGGGCCTGAGGAGACCCAGTACTTC.

The chain is built from TRBV2 and TRBJ1-5; D unresolved. Trimming took off 3 bases at V and 6 bases at J, with 15 bases between the two ends. Germline V gene sequence: CDR1 SNHLY, CDR2 FYNNEI. There are 15 residues in the CDR3. The CDR3 spells CASSDQTTVGQPQHF. CDR3 nucleotide sequence: TGTGCCAGCAGTGACCAGACTACTGTAGGTCAGCCCCAGCATTTT.

Ten or more counts support this clonotype. The chain carries TRBV30 and TRBJ2-5, with D possibly called TRBD1 or TRBD2 (5 bases each). V shed 2 bases and J shed 12 bases, with 13 bases lying between them. The CDR3 extends over 11 amino acids. The germline gives CDR1 GTSNPN, CDR2 SVGIG (reference sequence). CDR3 sequence reads: CAWSTSGTEYF. CDR3 coding DNA: TGTGCCTGGAGTACCTCCGGGACGGAGTACTTC.

This clonotype was seen ten or more times. The chain employs TRBV28 and TRBJ2-1; 10 bases fit TRBD1. This CDR3 has 15 residues. Germline CDR1 MDHEN, CDR2 SYDVKM. The trim removed 5 bases at V and 9 bases at J, leaving 10 bases unmatched. The CDR3 region has the DNA TGTGCCAGCAGTGCCCCCGGGACAGGGGATGTTGAGCAGTTCTTC. Translation gives CASSAPGTGDVEQFF.

This clonotype was seen only a few times. The V gene is TRBV30, the J gene TRBJ2-7; D unclear. CDR3 length equals 15 residues. Trimming left V 0 bases short and J 1 base short, with 13 bases between. Germline CDR1 is GTSNPN and CDR2 is SVGIG (reference sequence). This chain's CDR3 is CAWSVSLSQSYEQYF. CDR3 DNA: TGTGCCTGGAGTGTAAGTCTATCCCAATCCTACGAGCAGTACTTC. Based on the CDR3 plus reference TRBV30 and TRBJ2-7, the full variable domain is SQTIHQWPATLVQPVGSPLSLECTVEGTSNPNLYWYRQAAGRGLQLLFYSVGIGQISSEVPQNLSASRPQDRQFILSSKKLLLSDSGFYLCAWSVSLSQSYEQYFGPGTRLTVT.

The table lists this clonotype with many counts. The gene calls are TRBV20-1 and TRBJ2-3, with TRBD1 matching 7 bases. V trimming: 7 bases; J trimming: 1 base; junction bases outside the gene matches: 8. This CDR3 spans 14 amino acids. From germline, CDR1 is DFQATT and CDR2 SNEGSKA (reference sequence). CDR3 sequence reads: CSGTTGARTDTQYF. CDR3 nucleotide sequence: TGCAGTGGTACCACAGGGGCTCGCACAGATACGCAGTATTTT.

This sequence joins TRBV27 and TRBJ1-6; tentatively, D is TRBD1 (6 bases). The CDR3 sequence is 14 residues long. V gave up 3 bases and J gave up 6 bases, with 9 bases separating them. Germline CDR1 and CDR2: MNHEY and SMNVEV (reference sequence). CDR3 residues: CASSFGGLNSPLHF. The DNA of the CDR3 is TGTGCCAGCAGTTTCGGGGGCCTTAATTCACCCCTCCACTTT.

The chain couples TRBV7-2 to TRBJ2-4; D possibly corresponds to TRBD1 (5 bases). This CDR3 region has 17 residues. CDR1 is SGHTA, CDR2 FQGNSA, per germline. Trimming removed 1 base at V and 1 base at J, with 14 bases between. The CDR3 loop is CASSLEGSRGAKNIQYF. The CDR3 DNA follows: TGTGCCAGCAGCTTAGAAGGTTCAAGGGGCGCCAAAAACATTCAGTACTTC. The variable domain in full, with the rest retrieved from reference TRBV7-2 and TRBJ2-4, is GAGVSQSPSNKVTEKGKDVELRCDPISGHTALYWYRQSLGQGLEFLIYFQGNSAPDKSGLPSDRFSAERTGGSVSTLTIQRTQQEDSAVYLCASSLEGSRGAKNIQYFGAGTRLSVL.